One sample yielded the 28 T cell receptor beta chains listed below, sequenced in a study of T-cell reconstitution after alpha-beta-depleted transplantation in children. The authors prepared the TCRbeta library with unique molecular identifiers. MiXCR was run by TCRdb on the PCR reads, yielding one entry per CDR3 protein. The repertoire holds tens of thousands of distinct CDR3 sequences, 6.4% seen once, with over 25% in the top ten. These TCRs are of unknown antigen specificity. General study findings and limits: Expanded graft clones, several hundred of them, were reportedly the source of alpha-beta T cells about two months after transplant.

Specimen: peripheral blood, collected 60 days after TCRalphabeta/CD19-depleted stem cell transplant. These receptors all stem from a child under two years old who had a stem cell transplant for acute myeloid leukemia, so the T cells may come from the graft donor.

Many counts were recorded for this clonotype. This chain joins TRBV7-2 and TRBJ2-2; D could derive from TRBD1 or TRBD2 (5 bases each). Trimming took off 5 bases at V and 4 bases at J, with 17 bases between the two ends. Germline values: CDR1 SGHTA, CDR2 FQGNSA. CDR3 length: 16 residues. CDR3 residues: CASSLGHGVLTGELFF. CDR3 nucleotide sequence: TGTGCCAGCAGCCTAGGACACGGGGTGCTCACCGGGGAGCTGTTTTTT.

The CDR3 loop reads CASSLHSLMNTEAFF. CDR3 bases: TGTGCCAGCAGCTTACACAGCCTCATGAACACTGAAGCTTTCTTT. V and J are TRBV11-2 and TRBJ1-1, with no clear D. Germline V CDR1 and CDR2: SGHAT, FQNNGV. The CDR3 sequence is 15 residues long. V was trimmed by 2 bases and J by 0 bases, leaving 10 bases between them.

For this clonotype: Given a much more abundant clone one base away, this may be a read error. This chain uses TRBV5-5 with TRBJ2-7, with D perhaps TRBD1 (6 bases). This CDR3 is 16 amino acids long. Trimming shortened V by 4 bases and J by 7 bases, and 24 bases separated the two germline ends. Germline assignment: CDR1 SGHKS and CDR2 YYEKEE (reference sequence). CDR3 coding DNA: TGTGCCAGCAGCATTTGGTCTGCAGCACAGGGCAGGGAGCAGTACTTC. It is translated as CASSIWSAAQGREQYF.

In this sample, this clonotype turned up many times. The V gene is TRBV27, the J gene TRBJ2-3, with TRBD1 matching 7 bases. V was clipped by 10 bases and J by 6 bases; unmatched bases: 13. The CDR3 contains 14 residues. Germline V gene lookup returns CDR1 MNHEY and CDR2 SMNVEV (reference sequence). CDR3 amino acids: CATIIRQGADTQYF. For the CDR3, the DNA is TGTGCCACCATCATTAGACAGGGAGCGGATACGCAGTATTTT.

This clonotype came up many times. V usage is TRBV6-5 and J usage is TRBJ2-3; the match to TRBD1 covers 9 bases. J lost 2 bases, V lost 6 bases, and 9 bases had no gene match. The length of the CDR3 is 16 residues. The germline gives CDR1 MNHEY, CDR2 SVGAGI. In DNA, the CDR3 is TGTGCCAGCAGCCGTGGACAGGGGTGGGACACAGATACGCAGTATTTT. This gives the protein CASSRGQGWDTDTQYF.

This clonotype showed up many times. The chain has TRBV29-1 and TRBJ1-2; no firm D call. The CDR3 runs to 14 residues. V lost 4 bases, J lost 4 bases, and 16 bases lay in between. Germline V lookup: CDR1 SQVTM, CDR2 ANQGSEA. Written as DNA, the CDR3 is TGCAGCGTTGGGTACTCGAGGGTTCCCTATGGCTACACCTTC. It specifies CSVGYSRVPYGYTF.

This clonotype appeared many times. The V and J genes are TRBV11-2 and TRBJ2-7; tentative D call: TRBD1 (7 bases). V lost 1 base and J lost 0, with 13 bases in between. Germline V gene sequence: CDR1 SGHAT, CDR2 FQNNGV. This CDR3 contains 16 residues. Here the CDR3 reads CASSLVEGQSSYEQYF. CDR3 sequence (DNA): TGTGCCAGCAGCTTAGTGGAGGGACAGAGCTCCTACGAGCAGTACTTC. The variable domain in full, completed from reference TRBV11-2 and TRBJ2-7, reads EAGVAQSPRYKIIEKRQSVAFWCNPISGHATLYWYQQILGQGPKLLIQFQNNGVVDDSQLPKDRFSAERLKGVDSTLKIQPAKLEDSAVYLCASSLVEGQSSYEQYFGPGTRLTVT.

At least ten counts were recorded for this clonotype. The CDR3 coding sequence is TGTGCCAGCAGCTCGGGACGGGGCACTGAAGCTTTCTTT. Amino acids: CASSSGRGTEAFF. The V call is TRBV7-9, the J call TRBJ1-1; possibly TRBD1 for D (5 bases). V shed 4 bases and J shed 4 bases, with 10 bases lying between them. The V gene's germline CDR1 is SEHNR and CDR2 FQNEAQ (reference sequence). The CDR3 is 13 residues long.

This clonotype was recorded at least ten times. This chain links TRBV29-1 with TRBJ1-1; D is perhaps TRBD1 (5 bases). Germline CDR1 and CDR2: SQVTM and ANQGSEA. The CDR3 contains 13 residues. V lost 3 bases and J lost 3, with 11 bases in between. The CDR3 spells CSVDIRGDTEAFF. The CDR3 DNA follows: TGCAGCGTTGATATTCGGGGGGACACTGAAGCTTTCTTT.

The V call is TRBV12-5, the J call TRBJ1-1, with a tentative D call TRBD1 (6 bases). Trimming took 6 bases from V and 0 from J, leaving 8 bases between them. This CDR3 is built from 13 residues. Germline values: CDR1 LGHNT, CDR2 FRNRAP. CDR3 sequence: CASGTGMNTEAFF. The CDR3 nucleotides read TGTGCTAGTGGGACAGGCATGAACACTGAAGCTTTCTTT.

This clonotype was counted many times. In DNA, the CDR3 is TGCAGCGTTGAAGACGGGGGGGACACTGAAGCTTTCTTT. As protein: CSVEDGGDTEAFF. V is TRBV29-1 and J is TRBJ1-1, with D maybe TRBD1 (5 bases). This CDR3 spans 13 amino acids. Germline lookup yields CDR1 SQVTM and CDR2 ANQGSEA. Trimming pared 0 bases from V and 3 bases from J, leaving 8 bases between.

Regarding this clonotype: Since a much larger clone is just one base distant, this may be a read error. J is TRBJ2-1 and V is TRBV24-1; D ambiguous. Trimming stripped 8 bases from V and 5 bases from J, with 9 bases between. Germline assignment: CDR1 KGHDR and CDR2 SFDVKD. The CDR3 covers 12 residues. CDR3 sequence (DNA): TGTGCCACCACTCAGTCGAACAATGAGCAGTTCTTC. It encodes CATTQSNNEQFF.

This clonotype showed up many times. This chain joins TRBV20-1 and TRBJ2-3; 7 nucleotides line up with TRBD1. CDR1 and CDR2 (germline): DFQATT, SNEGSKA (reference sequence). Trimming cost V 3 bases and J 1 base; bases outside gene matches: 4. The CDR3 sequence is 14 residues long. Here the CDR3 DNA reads TGCAGTGCTAGGGACAGGACCCGCACAGATACGCAGTATTTT. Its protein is CSARDRTRTDTQYF.

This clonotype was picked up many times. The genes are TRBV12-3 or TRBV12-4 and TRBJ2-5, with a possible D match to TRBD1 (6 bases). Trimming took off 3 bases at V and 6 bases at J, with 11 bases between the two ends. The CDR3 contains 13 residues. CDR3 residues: CASSFGQGKTQYF. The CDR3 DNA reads TGTGCCAGCAGTTTTGGGCAGGGGAAGACCCAGTACTTC.

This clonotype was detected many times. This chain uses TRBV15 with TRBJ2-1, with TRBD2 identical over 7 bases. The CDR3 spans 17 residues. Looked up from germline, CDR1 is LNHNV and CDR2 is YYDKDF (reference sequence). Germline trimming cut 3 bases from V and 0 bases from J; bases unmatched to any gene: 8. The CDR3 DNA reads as TGTGCCACCAGCAGTGGGGGAGGGCCCAGCTCCTACAATGAGCAGTTCTTC. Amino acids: CATSSGGGPSSYNEQFF.

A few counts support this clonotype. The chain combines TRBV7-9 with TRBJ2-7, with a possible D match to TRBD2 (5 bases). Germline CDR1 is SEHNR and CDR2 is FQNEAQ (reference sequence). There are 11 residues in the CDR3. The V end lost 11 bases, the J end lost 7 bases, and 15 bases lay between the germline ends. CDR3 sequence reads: CAAGAALEQYF. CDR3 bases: TGTGCCGCGGGCGCGGCCCTGGAGCAGTACTTC. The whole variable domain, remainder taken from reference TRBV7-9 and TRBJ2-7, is DTGVSQNPRHKITKRGQNVTFRCDPISEHNRLYWYRQTLGQGPEFLTYFQNEAQLEKSRLLSDRFSAERPKGSFSTLEIQRTEQGDSAMYLCAAGAALEQYFGPGTRLTVT.

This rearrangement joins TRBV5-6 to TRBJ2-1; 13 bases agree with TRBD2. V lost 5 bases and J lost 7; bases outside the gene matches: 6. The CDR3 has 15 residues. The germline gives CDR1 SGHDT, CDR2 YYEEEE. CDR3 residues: CASRPGLAGFNEQFF. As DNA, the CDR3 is TGTGCCAGCAGGCCGGGACTAGCGGGGTTTAATGAGCAGTTCTTC.

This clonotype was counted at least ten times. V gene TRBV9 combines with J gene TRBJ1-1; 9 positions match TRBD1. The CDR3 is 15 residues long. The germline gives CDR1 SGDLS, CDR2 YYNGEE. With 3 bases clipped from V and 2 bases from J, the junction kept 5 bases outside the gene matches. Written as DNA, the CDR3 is TGTGCCAGCAGCGCCAGGACAGGGGACAACACTGAAGCTTTCTTT. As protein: CASSARTGDNTEAFF. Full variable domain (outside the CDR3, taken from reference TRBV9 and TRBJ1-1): DSGVTQTPKHLITATGQRVTLRCSPRSGDLSVYWYQQSLDQGLQFLIQYYNGEERAKGNILERFSAQQFPDLHSELNLSSLELGDSALYFCASSARTGDNTEAFFGQGTRLTVV.

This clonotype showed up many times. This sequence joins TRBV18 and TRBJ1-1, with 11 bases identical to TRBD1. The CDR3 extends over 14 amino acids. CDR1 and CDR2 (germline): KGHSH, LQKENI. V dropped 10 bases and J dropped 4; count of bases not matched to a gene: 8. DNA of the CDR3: TGTGCCACCGGACAGGGGGCGTGGAGCACTGAAGCTTTCTTT. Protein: CATGQGAWSTEAFF.

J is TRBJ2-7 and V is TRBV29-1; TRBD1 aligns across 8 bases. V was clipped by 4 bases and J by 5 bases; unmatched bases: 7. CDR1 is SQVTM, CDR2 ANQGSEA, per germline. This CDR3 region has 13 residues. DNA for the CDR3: TGCAGCGTTGCAGGGGGCGACGTGAACGAGCAGTACTTC. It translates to CSVAGGDVNEQYF.

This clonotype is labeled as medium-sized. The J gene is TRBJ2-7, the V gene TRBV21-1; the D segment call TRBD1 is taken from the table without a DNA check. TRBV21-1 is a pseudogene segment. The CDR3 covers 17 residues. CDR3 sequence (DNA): TGTGCCAGCAGCAAAAAGGGGCCGTGGACAGGGATAACGGAGCAGTACTTC. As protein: CASSKKGPWTGITEQYF.

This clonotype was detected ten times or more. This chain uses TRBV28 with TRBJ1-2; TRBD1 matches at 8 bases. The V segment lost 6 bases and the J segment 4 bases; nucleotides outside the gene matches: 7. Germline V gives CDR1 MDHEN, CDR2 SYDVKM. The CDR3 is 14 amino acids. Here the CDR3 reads CASRIWTGSYGYTF. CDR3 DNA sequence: TGTGCCAGCAGAATATGGACAGGGAGCTATGGCTACACCTTC.

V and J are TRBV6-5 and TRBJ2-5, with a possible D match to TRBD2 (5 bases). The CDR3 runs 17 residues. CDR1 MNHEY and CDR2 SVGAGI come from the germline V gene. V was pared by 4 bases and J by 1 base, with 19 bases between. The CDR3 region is CASSLLGTWPTQETQYF. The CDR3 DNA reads TGTGCCAGCAGTTTACTAGGAACCTGGCCGACCCAAGAGACCCAGTACTTC.

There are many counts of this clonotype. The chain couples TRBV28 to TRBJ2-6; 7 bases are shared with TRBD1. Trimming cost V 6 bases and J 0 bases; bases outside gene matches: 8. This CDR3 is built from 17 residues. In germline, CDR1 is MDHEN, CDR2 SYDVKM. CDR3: CASSPGDSSSGANVLTF. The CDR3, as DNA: TGTGCCAGCAGCCCTGGGGACAGCTCCTCTGGGGCCAACGTCCTGACTTTC.

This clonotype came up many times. CDR3: CSARDVPDRVYYEQYF. The CDR3 DNA reads as TGCAGTGCTAGAGATGTTCCAGACAGGGTTTACTACGAGCAGTACTTC. The chain has TRBV20-1 and TRBJ2-7; 7 bases are a match to TRBD1. The CDR3 covers 16 residues. Losses at the gene ends were 0 bases for V and 3 bases for J; bases not matched to a gene: 11. The germline V gene encodes CDR1 DFQATT and CDR2 SNEGSKA (reference sequence).

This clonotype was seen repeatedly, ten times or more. The CDR3 nucleotides are TGTGCCAGCAGCTTCGGGACACACAGTGAAGCTTTCTTT. Its translation: CASSFGTHSEAFF. V gene TRBV11-2 combines with J gene TRBJ1-1; TRBD1 is a possible D gene (6 bases). Germline CDR1 reads SGHAT; CDR2 reads FQNNGV. V lost 3 bases and J 7 bases, leaving 12 bases between the germline ends. The length of the CDR3 is 13 residues. Full variable domain (remainder filled in from reference TRBV11-2 and TRBJ1-1): EAGVAQSPRYKIIEKRQSVAFWCNPISGHATLYWYQQILGQGPKLLIQFQNNGVVDDSQLPKDRFSAERLKGVDSTLKIQPAKLEDSAVYLCASSFGTHSEAFFGQGTRLTVV.

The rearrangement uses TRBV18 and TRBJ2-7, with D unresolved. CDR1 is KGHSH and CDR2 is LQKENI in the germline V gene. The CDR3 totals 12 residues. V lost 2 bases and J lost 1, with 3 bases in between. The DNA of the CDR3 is TGTGCCAGCTCACCAGTTTCCTACGAGCAGTACTTC. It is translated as CASSPVSYEQYF.

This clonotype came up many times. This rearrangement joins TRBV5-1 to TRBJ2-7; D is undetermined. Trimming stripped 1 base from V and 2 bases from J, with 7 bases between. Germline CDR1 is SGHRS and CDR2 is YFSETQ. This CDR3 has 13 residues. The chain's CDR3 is CASSLFGPYEQYF. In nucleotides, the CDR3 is TGCGCCAGCAGCTTGTTCGGGCCCTACGAGCAGTACTTC.